This T cell receptor beta chain was recorded in a study of shared clonotypes between healthy human individuals. Points from the study as a whole: Richness estimates generally favored naive over memory subsets.

The authors divided CD4+ cells into CD45RA+ naive and CD45RA-negative memory subsets. In the case of this clone: No antigen is known for it.

Deletions cut 5 bases from V and 1 base from J, with 5 bases between. The CDR3 is made up of 11 amino acids. CDR1 is GTSNPN and CDR2 is SVGIG in the germline V gene (reference sequence). Sequencing used immunoSEQ multiplex PCR; TCRdb keeps in-frame clones, though not all of them. The sample yields 2 million to 2.5 million clones, around 93% seen once. The rearrangement links TRBV30 to TRBJ1-1; D is undetermined. The specimen was naive CD4+ T cells from PBMCs. Subset here: CD45RA+ positively selected. This clonotype was obtained from a man between 18 and 29 years old in good health. Some clones in this sample may be carry-over from other donors' samples. The CDR3 sequence is CAWWQNTEAFF. In DNA, the CDR3 is TGTGCCTGGTGGCAGAACACTGAAGCTTTCTTT.